This T cell receptor beta chain was observed in a study of shared clonotypes between healthy human individuals. The naive CD8 fraction comprised CD45RO-negative cells positively selected for CCR7 and excluded terminally differentiated effector memory CD45RA+ cells. The study drew all its donors from Caucasian adults living in Nashville, Tennessee. Findings and limits, study-wide: Of the naive CD4 clonotypes, about 5% were shared across several donors.

CDR3 length equals 14 residues. J was trimmed by 3 bases and V by 1 base; bases with no gene match: 3. In germline, CDR1 is SGHNT, CDR2 YYREEE (reference sequence). Profiling relied on immunoSEQ multiplex PCR, and the TCRdb table lists in-frame clones only, not all of them. The sample records about 2.2 million clones, 80% to 95% being singletons. A word on this clone: What it recognizes is unknown.

The source of this sequence is a man between 18 and 35 years old in good health. Some clones in this sample may be carry-over from other donors' samples. The J gene is TRBJ2-7, the V gene TRBV5-4; 8 bases agree with TRBD1. The sequencing input was naive CD8+ T cells from PBMCs. The CDR3 loop is CASSLPGQGYEQYF. The CDR3 coding sequence is TGTGCCAGCAGCTTGCCCGGACAGGGCTACGAGCAGTACTTC.